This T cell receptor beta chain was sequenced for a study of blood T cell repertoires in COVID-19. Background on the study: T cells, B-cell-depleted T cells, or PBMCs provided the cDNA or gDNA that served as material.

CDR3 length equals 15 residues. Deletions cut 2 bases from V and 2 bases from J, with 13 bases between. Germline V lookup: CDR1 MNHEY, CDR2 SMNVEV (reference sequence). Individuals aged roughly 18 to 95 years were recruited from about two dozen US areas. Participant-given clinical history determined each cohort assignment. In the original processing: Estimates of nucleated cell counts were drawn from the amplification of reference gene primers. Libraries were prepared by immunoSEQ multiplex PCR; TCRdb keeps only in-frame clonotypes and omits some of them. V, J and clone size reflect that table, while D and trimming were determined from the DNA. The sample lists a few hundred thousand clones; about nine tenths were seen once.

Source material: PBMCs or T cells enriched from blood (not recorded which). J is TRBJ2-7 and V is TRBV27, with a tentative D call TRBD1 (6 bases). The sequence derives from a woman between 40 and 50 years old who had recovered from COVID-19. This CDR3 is CASSLKGVLTYEQYF. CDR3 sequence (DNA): TGTGCCAGCAGTTTAAAGGGGGTCTTAACCTACGAGCAGTACTTC.